Shown below are 5 T cell receptor beta chains from a single sample sequenced in a study of shared clonotypes between healthy human individuals (dated by TCRdb to 2019 to 2021). For the CD8 naive samples, CD45RO-negative cells were positively selected for CCR7, yielding a CD45RA+CCR7+ population from which TemRA cells were excluded. The method behind the library was the immunoSEQ multiplex PCR assay. TCRdb mirrors the immuneACCESS table, restricted to in-frame sequences. Some clones are absent from its copies; in checked studies, under half trace to an unresolved V gene, and the reason for the others is unknown. This sample gives more than 550,000 clones in total; roughly nine tenths of them show up just once. The ten largest clonotypes hold nearly 25% of the sample. The sample consisted of naive CD8+ T cells sorted from blood. What this sample's cell subset or site label stands for: CD45RA+CCR7+. These receptors were collected from a young man in good health.

The rearrangement joins TRBV5-1 to TRBJ2-3; the D gene is possibly TRBD1 (6 bases). The germline CDR1 and CDR2 sequences are SGHRS and YFSETQ. Trimming took off 0 bases at V and 3 bases at J, with 11 bases between the two ends. This CDR3 contains 15 residues. CDR3 residues: CASSLVRGGTDTQYF. The CDR3 DNA reads as TGCGCCAGCAGCTTGGTCAGGGGTGGAACAGATACGCAGTATTTT.

The chain uses TRBV7-9 and TRBJ1-2; D gene uncertain. This CDR3 is built from 17 residues. V lost 0 bases and J lost 4, with 18 bases in between. Germline CDR1 reads SEHNR; CDR2 reads FQNEAQ (reference sequence). The CDR3 coding sequence is TGTGCCAGCAGCTTAGCGCGGGAGGGCCTCGTCTCCTATGGCTACACCTTC. It yields the protein CASSLAREGLVSYGYTF.

The chain has TRBV7-9 and TRBJ1-4; D remains ambiguous. The CDR3 has 14 residues. V lost 5 bases and J lost 6, with 13 bases in between. Germline loops: CDR1 SEHNR, CDR2 FQNEAQ (reference sequence). CDR3 residues: CASSLEGQHEKLFF. Here the CDR3 DNA reads TGTGCCAGCAGCCTTGAAGGGCAGCATGAAAAACTGTTTTTT.

The J gene is TRBJ2-7, the V gene TRBV6-5; D call uncertain. The CDR3 sequence is 13 residues long. The germline CDR1 and CDR2 sequences are MNHEY and SVGAGI. V was clipped by 2 bases and J by 2 bases, with 7 bases between them. The CDR3 spells CASSYGVAYEQYF. CDR3 in DNA: TGTGCCAGCAGTTACGGGGTTGCCTACGAGCAGTACTTC.

The chain joins TRBV29-1 to TRBJ2-1; D gene ambiguous. Germline CDR1 SQVTM, CDR2 ANQGSEA. This CDR3 comprises 12 residues. Trimming stripped 1 base from V and 7 bases from J, with 8 bases between. Written as DNA, the CDR3 is TGCAGCGTTGAAGGCCGCTGGAATGAGCAGTTCTTC. It codes for CSVEGRWNEQFF.